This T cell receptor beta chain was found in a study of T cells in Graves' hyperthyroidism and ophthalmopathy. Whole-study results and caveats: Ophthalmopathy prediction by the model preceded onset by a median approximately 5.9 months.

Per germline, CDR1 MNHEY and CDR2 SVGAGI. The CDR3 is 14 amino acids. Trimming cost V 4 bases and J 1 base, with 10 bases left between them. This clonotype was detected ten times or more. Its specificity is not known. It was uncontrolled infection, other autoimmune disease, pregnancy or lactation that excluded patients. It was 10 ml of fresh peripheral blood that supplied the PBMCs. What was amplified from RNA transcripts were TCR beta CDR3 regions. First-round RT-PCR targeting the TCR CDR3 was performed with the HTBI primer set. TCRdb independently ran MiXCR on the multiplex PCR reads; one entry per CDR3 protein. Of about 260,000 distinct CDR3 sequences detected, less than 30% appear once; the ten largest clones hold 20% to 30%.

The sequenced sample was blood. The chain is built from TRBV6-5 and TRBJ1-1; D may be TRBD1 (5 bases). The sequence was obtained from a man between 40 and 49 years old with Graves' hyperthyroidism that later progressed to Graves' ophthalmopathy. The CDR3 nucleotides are TGTGCCAGCAGTTCCCAGGGTTCGAACACTGAAGCTTTCTTT. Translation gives CASSSQGSNTEAFF.